This section outlines one T cell receptor beta chain sequence together with its context. The entry originates in a study of blood T cell repertoires in COVID-19. Study processing details: Amplified reference gene primers provided the basis for estimating nucleated cell counts. Sequenced by immunoSEQ multiplex PCR; TCRdb stores in-frame clones only, minus some. D and trimming were read from the DNA, whereas the V and J calls and clone size are those reported in that table. Seen here are 95,000 to 100,000 clones, 85% observed once, and the top ten hold about 1.7%. V gave up 0 bases and J gave up 9 bases, with 14 bases separating them. CDR1 and CDR2 (germline): SGHNT, YENEEA. The CDR3 is 15 amino acids.

The sequencing input was peripheral blood. The sequence was collected from a woman in her 70s with active or convalescent COVID-19. This chain uses TRBV11-3 with TRBJ2-2; the D gene is possibly TRBD2 (6 bases). CDR3 in DNA: TGTGCCAGCAGCTTAGAAGCGGGTAAAGCCCGGGAGCTGTTTTTT. Its protein is CASSLEAGKARELFF.